This TCR beta chain was recovered during a study of shared clonotypes between healthy human individuals. V dropped 3 bases and J dropped 0 bases, with 15 bases sitting between them. This CDR3 spans 17 amino acids. CDR1 is SGDLS, CDR2 YYNGEE, per germline. Tens of thousands of T cell genomes (approximately 0.2 ug DNA) went into each sorted-subset replicate. Clones were read by immunoSEQ multiplex PCR, and TCRdb kept only the in-frame ones, dropping some. The data hold roughly 1,500,000 clones, with 95% to 99% observed a single time. Sequencing was carried out using naive CD4+ T cells sorted from blood. Subset described: CD45RA+ positively selected. The TCR sequence derives from a man aged 25 to 45 in good health. The chain has TRBV9 and TRBJ2-2; tentative D call: TRBD1 (5 bases). Here the CDR3 reads CASSARVRSSNTGELFF. The DNA of the CDR3 is TGTGCCAGCAGCGCCAGGGTCCGGAGTTCGAACACCGGGGAGCTGTTTTTT.